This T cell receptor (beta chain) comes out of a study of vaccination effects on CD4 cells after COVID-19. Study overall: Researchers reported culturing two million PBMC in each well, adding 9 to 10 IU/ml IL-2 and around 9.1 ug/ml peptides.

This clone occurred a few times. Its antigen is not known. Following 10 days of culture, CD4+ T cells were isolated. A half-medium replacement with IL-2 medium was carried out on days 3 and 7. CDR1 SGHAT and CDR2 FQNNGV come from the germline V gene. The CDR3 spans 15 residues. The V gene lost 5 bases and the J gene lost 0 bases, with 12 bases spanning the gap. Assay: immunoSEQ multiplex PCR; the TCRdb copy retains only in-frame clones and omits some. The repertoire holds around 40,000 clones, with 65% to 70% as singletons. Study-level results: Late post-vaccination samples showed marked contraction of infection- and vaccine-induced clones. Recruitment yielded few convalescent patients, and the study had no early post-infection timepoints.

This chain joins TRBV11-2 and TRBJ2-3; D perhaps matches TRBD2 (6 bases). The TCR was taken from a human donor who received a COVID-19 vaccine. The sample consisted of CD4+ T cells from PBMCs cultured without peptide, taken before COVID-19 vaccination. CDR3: CASSPGGTSTDTQYF. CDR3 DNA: TGTGCCAGCAGCCCCGGCGGGACTAGCACAGATACGCAGTATTTT.